The present T cell receptor beta chain was sequenced within a study of T-cell reconstitution after alpha-beta-depleted transplantation in children. During its preparation, the TCRbeta library received unique molecular identifiers. TCRdb recomputed calls from the PCR reads with MiXCR, one row per CDR3 protein. This table holds 27,000 or so distinct CDR3 sequences, 15% to 20% found once. This clonotype has a count of ten or more. CDR3 length: 14 amino acids. CDR1 SEHNR and CDR2 FQNEAQ come from the germline V gene (reference sequence). Trimming left V 7 bases short and J 2 bases short, with 11 bases between.

The TCR originated in a male patient between 2 and 10 years old who had a stem cell transplant for acute lymphoblastic leukemia, so the T cells may come from the graft donor. The specimen was PBMCs, mostly from graft donor cells, collected 60 days after TCRalphabeta/CD19-depleted stem cell transplant. This sequence joins TRBV7-9 and TRBJ2-2; D remains unclear. CDR3 in amino acids: CASIPTVNTGELFF. The CDR3 DNA follows: TGTGCCAGCATCCCGACCGTTAACACCGGGGAGCTGTTTTTT.